Listed below are T cell receptor beta chains from one sample, sequenced in a study of T cell changes during pregnancy in multiple sclerosis. Sequencing used immunoSEQ multiplex PCR; TCRdb keeps in-frame clones, though not all of them. The sample consists of tens of thousands of clones, roughly 92% of them appearing once. Sample: peripheral blood, taken in the second trimester of pregnancy. The receptor set was obtained from a female donor with multiple sclerosis, enrolled in a pregnancy study. Each CDR3 is given without its conserved first and last residue.

J gene: TRBJ1-1; V gene: TRBV4-1; CDR3 protein: ASDRGEGTEAF
J gene: TRBJ2-6; V gene: TRBV9; CDR3 protein: ASSSSDSGANVLT
J gene: TRBJ2-5; V gene: TRBV29-1; CDR3 protein: SVEDRQGAQETQY
J gene: TRBJ2-2; V gene: TRBV13; CDR3 protein: ASSLEGAHSTGELF
J gene: TRBJ2-7; V gene: TRBV25-1; CDR3 protein: ASSDTGLPYEQY
J gene: TRBJ1-2; V gene: TRBV15; CDR3 protein: ATSRVSQGGYRYT
J gene: TRBJ2-6; V gene: TRBV5-4; CDR3 protein: ASSLGLSVGANVLT
J gene: TRBJ1-6; V gene: TRBV7-9; CDR3 protein: ASSPSGTGPNSPLH
J gene: TRBJ2-5; V gene: TRBV5-1; CDR3 protein: ASSLEAGFTETQY
J gene: TRBJ1-1; V gene: TRBV6-5; CDR3 protein: ASSYSYRAWTEAF
J gene: TRBJ1-1; V gene: TRBV5-1; CDR3 protein: ASSSLTGLGLNTEAF
J gene: TRBJ1-4; V gene: TRBV28; CDR3 protein: ASSLQREKLF
J gene: TRBJ1-4; V gene: TRBV5-4; CDR3 protein: ASSLPGGEKLF
J gene: TRBJ1-5; V gene: TRBV30; CDR3 protein: AWRRTGGNQPQH
J gene: TRBJ1-3; V gene: TRBV1; CDR3 protein: TSSQDLEASSSGNTIY
J gene: TRBJ2-5; V gene: TRBV7-8; CDR3 protein: ASSPRAGKETQY
J gene: TRBJ2-7; V gene: TRBV7-2; CDR3 protein: ASSLAGAPFREQY
J gene: TRBJ2-3; V gene: TRBV19; CDR3 protein: ASSMLAGLSTDTQY
J gene: TRBJ2-7; V gene: TRBV30; CDR3 protein: AWTPGVSYEQY
J gene: TRBJ1-6; V gene: TRBV10-3; CDR3 protein: AISEEQGDSPLH
J gene: TRBJ2-1; V gene: TRBV5-1; CDR3 protein: ASSSTPGTLGDNEQF
J gene: TRBJ1-2; V gene: TRBV7-9; CDR3 protein: ASSLSTELYNYGYT
J gene: TRBJ2-3; V gene: TRBV13; CDR3 protein: ASSLRDPGTSTLSTDTQY
J gene: TRBJ1-1; V gene: TRBV28; CDR3 protein: ASSLSYGQVYRTEAF
J gene: TRBJ2-1; V gene: TRBV27; CDR3 protein: ASVSGTSGYNEQF
J gene: TRBJ2-3; V gene: TRBV5-1; CDR3 protein: ASSSNPGLAGGPDTQY
J gene: TRBJ1-5; V gene: TRBV5-1; CDR3 protein: ASSPDRGDQPQH
J gene: TRBJ1-6; V gene: TRBV6-5; CDR3 protein: ASQPGQGDNSPLH
J gene: TRBJ1-1; V gene: TRBV14; CDR3 protein: ASSQNLGGYTEAF
J gene: TRBJ2-7; V gene: TRBV6-1; CDR3 protein: ASKPGQSSYEQY
J gene: TRBJ2-7; V gene: TRBV6-6; CDR3 protein: ASSREGPGYEQY
J gene: TRBJ1-1; V gene: TRBV4-1; CDR3 protein: ASSQVRESAF
J gene: TRBJ1-2; V gene: TRBV7-9; CDR3 protein: ASSLSTQGSGYGYT
J gene: TRBJ1-4; V gene: TRBV7-8; CDR3 protein: ASSFQGGEKLF
J gene: TRBJ2-5; V gene: TRBV11-2; CDR3 protein: ASRPSGGGETQY
J gene: TRBJ2-3; V gene: TRBV5-8; CDR3 protein: ASSLGTGPSTDTQY